This TCR beta chain was observed in a study of T cell responses to AZD1222 COVID-19 vaccine. Study results and caveats: Nearly half of spike-specific TCRs reportedly go after variant regions that carry no mutations. There were mostly white British donors and more females than males, and clonal diversity was possibly underestimated. The study found Spike-specific TCR breadth and depth rose after two AZD1222 doses.

Concerning this clone itself: The antigen is not known.

Trimming pared 3 bases from V and 7 bases from J, leaving 10 bases between. This CDR3 comprises 13 residues. CDR1 WSHSY and CDR2 SAAADI come from the germline V gene. Sequencing used immunoSEQ multiplex PCR; TCRdb keeps in-frame clones, though not all of them. Of roughly 150,000 clones in the sample, around nine tenths are singletons; the top ten hold 0.85% to 1.1%. V gene TRBV10-2 combines with J gene TRBJ1-5; maybe TRBD1 (6 bases). The sample in question was peripheral blood, obtained 28 days after the second AZD1222 dose. The receptor comes from an adult who received the AZD1222 COVID-19 vaccine. The CDR3 DNA follows: TGCGCCAGCAGTGACAGGGGAGGACAGCCCCAGCATTTT. It yields the protein CASSDRGGQPQHF.